This TCR beta chain was found in a study of blood T cell repertoires in COVID-19. Study-wide context: Whether acute or convalescent, the COVID-19 samples came from the United States, Italy and Spain. PBMCs, B-cell-depleted T cells, or T cells were the source of the cDNA or gDNA that made up the material.

The CDR3 totals 13 residues. Germline V CDR1 and CDR2: MNHEY, SVGAGI. V shed 7 bases and J shed 7 bases, with 11 bases lying between them. This clone was counted between two and nine times. How the authors handled the data: Reference gene primer amplification gave nucleated cell count estimates. Assay used: immunoSEQ multiplex PCR; TCRdb lists only in-frame clones, some missing. V, J and clone size reflect that table, while D and trimming were determined from the DNA. This table has 40,000 to 55,000 clones, 83% appearing once. This chain links TRBV6-5 with TRBJ1-6; D is unresolved. The receptor's source is a man aged 35-49 years with acute or convalescent COVID-19. Sequenced input: peripheral blood. The CDR3 here is CASTREGNSPLHF. CDR3 nucleotide sequence: TGTGCCAGCACCCGGGAAGGGAATTCACCCCTCCACTTT.